The clone carrying this T cell receptor (beta chain) was detected only a few times. The sample belongs to a study of T cell repertoires in cytomegalovirus infection. TCRdb re-derived calls from the reads in MiXCR, one entry per CDR3 protein. This sample has fewer than 300,000 distinct CDR3 sequences, with roughly 24% found just once. This CDR3 spans 12 amino acids. Germline V CDR1 and CDR2: DFQATT, SNEGSKA (reference sequence). The ends were cut back, 2 bases at V and 6 bases at J, with 11 bases in the middle. Input material: PBMCs. This receptor was identified in a human donor in good health (CMV status not recorded). Some clones in this sample may be carry-over from other donors' samples. This chain connects TRBV20-1 to TRBJ2-7; D not resolved. The CDR3 spells CSARSPRTEQYF. CDR3 DNA sequence: TGCAGTGCTAGATCCCCTAGAACCGAGCAGTACTTC.